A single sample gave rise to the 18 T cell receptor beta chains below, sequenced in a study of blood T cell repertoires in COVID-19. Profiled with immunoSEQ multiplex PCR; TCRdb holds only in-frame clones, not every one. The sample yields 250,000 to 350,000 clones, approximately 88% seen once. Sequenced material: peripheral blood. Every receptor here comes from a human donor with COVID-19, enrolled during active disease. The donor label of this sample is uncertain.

CDR3 amino acids: CASRRQETYLYGYTF. In nucleotides, the CDR3 is TGTGCCAGCCGACGACAGGAGACTTATTTGTATGGCTACACCTTC. The chain uses TRBV6-5 and TRBJ1-2; maybe TRBD1 (6 bases). The CDR3 extends over 15 amino acids. The V end lost 8 bases, the J end lost 5 bases, and 21 bases lay between the germline ends. Germline-derived CDR1 and CDR2 are MNHEY and SVGAGI.

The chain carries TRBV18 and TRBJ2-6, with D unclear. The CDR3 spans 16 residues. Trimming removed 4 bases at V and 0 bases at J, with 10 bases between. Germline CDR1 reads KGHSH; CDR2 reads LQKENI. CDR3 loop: CASSLAPPSGANVLTF. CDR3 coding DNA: TGTGCCAGCTCACTAGCCCCCCCCTCTGGGGCCAACGTCCTGACTTTC.

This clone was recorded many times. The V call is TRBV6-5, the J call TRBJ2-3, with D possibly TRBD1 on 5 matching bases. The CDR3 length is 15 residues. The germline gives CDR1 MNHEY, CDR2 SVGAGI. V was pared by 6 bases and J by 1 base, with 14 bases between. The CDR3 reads CASRTQAGGTDTQYF. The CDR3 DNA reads TGTGCCAGCAGGACACAGGCTGGGGGCACAGATACGCAGTATTTT.

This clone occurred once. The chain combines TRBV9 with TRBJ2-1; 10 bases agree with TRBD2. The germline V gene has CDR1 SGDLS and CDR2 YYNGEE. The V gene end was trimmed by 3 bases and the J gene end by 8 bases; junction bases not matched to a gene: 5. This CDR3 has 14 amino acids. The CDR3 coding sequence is TGTGCCAGCAGCGGTAGCGGGAGGTCTTATGAGCAGTTCTTC. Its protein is CASSGSGRSYEQFF.

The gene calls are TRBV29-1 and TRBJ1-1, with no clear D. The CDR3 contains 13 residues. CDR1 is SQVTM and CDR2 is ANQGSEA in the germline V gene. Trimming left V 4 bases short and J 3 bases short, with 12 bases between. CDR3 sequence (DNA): TGCAGCGTTGTTCGGCAGGCCGACACTGAAGCTTTCTTT. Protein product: CSVVRQADTEAFF.

CDR3 nucleotide sequence: TGTGCCAGCAGTGACTACAGGGCATCTGGAAACACCATATATTTT. Translated: CASSDYRASGNTIYF. The chain joins TRBV27 to TRBJ1-3, with D maybe TRBD1 (6 bases). Germline CDR1 is MNHEY and CDR2 is SMNVEV (reference sequence). The CDR3 covers 15 residues. Trimming took off 5 bases at V and 1 base at J, with 12 bases between the two ends.

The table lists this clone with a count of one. CDR3 region: CASSIPYRGRTEAFF. Written as DNA, the CDR3 is TGTGCCAGTAGTATACCCTACAGGGGGCGAACTGAAGCTTTCTTT. This rearrangement joins TRBV19 to TRBJ1-1; 9 nucleotides align to TRBD1. The CDR3 has 15 residues. In germline, CDR1 is LNHDA, CDR2 SQIVND (reference sequence). J lost 5 bases, V lost 2 bases, and 6 bases had no gene match.

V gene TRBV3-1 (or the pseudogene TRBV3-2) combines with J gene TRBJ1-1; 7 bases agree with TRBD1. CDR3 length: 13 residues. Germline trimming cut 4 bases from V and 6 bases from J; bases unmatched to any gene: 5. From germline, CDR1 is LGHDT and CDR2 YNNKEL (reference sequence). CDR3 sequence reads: CASSLSTGPEAFF. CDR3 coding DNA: TGTGCCAGCAGCCTTTCGACAGGGCCTGAAGCTTTCTTT.

The CDR3 sequence: CASSPSGRAGNEQFF. The CDR3 DNA reads as TGTGCCAGCAGCCCTAGCGGGAGGGCCGGCAATGAGCAGTTCTTC. The V call is TRBV3-1 (or the pseudogene TRBV3-2), the J call TRBJ2-1, with 12 bases lining up with TRBD2. The CDR3 covers 15 residues. Germline-derived CDR1 and CDR2 are LGHDT and YNNKEL (reference sequence). Trimming at V came to 4 bases and at J to 6 bases, leaving 4 bases not matched to a gene.

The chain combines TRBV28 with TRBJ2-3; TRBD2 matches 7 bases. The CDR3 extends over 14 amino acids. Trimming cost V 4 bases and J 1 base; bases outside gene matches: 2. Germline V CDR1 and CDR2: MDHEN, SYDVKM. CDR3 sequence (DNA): TGTGCCAGCAGTTCGGCGGGAGGCACAGATACGCAGTATTTT. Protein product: CASSSAGGTDTQYF.

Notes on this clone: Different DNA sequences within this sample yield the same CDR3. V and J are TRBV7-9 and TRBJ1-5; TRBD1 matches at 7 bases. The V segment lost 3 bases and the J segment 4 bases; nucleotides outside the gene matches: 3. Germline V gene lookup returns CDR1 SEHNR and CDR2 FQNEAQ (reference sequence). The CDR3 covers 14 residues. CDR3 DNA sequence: TGTGCCAGCAGCTTTGAGGGGGCGAATCAGCCCCAGCATTTT. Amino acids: CASSFEGANQPQHF.

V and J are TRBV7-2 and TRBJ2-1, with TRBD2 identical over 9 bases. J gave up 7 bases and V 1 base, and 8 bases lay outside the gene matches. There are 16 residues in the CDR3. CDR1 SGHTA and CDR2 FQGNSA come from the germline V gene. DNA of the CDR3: TGTGCCAGCAGCTTAGAGGTAGCGGGAGTTGGGAATGAGCAGTTCTTC. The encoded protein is CASSLEVAGVGNEQFF.

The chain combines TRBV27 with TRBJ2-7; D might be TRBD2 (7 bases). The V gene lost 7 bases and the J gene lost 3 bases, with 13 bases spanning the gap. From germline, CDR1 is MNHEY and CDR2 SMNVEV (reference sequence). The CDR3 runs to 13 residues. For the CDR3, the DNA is TGTGCCAGCATGGGGGGGCGGCACTACGAGCAGTACTTC. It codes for CASMGGRHYEQYF.

The CDR3 sequence is CASRTSGNTGELFF. In DNA, the CDR3 is TGTGCCAGCAGAACTAGCGGAAACACCGGGGAGCTGTTTTTT. This chain uses TRBV11-2 with TRBJ2-2; 8 positions agree with TRBD2. CDR1 and CDR2 (germline): SGHAT, FQNNGV. The CDR3 has 14 amino acids. J lost 2 bases, V lost 6 bases, and 2 bases had no gene match.

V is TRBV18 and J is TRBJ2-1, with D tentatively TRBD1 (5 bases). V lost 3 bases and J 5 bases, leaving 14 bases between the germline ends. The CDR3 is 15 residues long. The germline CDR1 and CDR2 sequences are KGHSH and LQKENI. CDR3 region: CASSPSSQGNNEQFF. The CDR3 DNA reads TGTGCCAGCTCACCGTCCTCCCAGGGTAACAATGAGCAGTTCTTC.

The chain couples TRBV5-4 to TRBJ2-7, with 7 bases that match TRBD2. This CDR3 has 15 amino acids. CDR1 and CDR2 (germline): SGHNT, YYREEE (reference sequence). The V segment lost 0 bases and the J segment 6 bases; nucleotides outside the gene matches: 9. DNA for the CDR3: TGTGCCAGCAGCTTGGAGGTGCGGGAGAAGAGCGAGCAGTACTTC. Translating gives CASSLEVREKSEQYF.

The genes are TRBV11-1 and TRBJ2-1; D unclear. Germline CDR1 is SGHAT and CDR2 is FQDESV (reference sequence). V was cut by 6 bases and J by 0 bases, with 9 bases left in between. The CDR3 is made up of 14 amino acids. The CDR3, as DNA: TGTGCCAGCAGGTTCGGGTCCTCCTACAATGAGCAGTTCTTC. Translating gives CASRFGSSYNEQFF.

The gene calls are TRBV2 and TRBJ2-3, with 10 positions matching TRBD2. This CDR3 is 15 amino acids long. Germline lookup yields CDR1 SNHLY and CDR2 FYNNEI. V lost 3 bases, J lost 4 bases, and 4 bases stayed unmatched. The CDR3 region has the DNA TGTGCCAGCAGTGACCCTAGCGGGAGCGCAGATACGCAGTATTTT. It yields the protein CASSDPSGSADTQYF.